This T cell receptor (beta chain) was profiled in a study of blood T cells in healthy people across ages. Study-level results: Naive CD4+ cells and diversity were both higher in long-lived donors than in aged donors.

Remarks on this clonotype: Antigen: not known.

The CDR3 sequence is 16 residues long. Germline CDR1 and CDR2: SGHRS and YFSETQ. The ends were cut back, 0 bases at V and 5 bases at J, with 18 bases in the middle. The study recruited healthy Caucasian donors from Russia who were aged about 6 to 100. Primers used in a second PCR of about 7 to 12 cycles were a sample-barcoded 5' primer and a J-beta primer mix. Each cDNA molecule was tagged by a template-switch adaptor that had 12 random nucleotides. In TCRdb, the 5' RACE reads were re-called with MiXCR into one record per CDR3 protein. The sample shows around 650,000 distinct CDR3 sequences, over 40% of them seen only once.

This chain connects TRBV5-1 to TRBJ2-7; no clear D. The specimen sequenced was blood. This TCR was sampled from a man of 80 years or more in good health. In DNA, the CDR3 is TGCGCCAGCAGCTTGGCGATGGCCAGTATTGGCCACGAGCAGTACTTC. Translation gives CASSLAMASIGHEQYF.